What follows are 5 T cell receptor beta chains derived from one specimen sequenced in a study of OX40 agonist ivuxolimab in advanced cancers. Measured with immunoSEQ multiplex PCR; TCRdb has only the in-frame clones, and not every one. The data show 90,000 to 100,000 clones, around 96% seen once. The sequenced sample was CD4+ or CD8+ T cells sorted from blood, obtained in a trial of the OX40 agonist ivuxolimab. The receptors stem from an adult with an advanced solid tumor such as melanoma, head and neck, liver or kidney cancer.

The genes are TRBV18 and TRBJ2-5; possibly TRBD2 for D (6 bases). V was clipped by 2 bases and J by 3 bases, with 7 bases between them. The CDR3 contains 13 residues. Germline CDR1 KGHSH, CDR2 LQKENI. This chain's CDR3 is CASSPWGEETQYF. CDR3 coding DNA: TGTGCCAGCTCACCATGGGGGGAAGAGACCCAGTACTTC.

The gene calls are TRBV19 and TRBJ1-1; 8 bases match TRBD1. CDR1 is LNHDA and CDR2 is SQIVND in the germline V gene (reference sequence). V was clipped by 3 bases and J by 3 bases; unmatched bases: 6. The CDR3 length is 15 residues. CDR3 sequence reads: CASSIRAGGYTEAFF. In DNA, the CDR3 is TGTGCCAGTAGTATTCGGGCAGGGGGCTACACTGAAGCTTTCTTT.

The chain couples TRBV5-1 to TRBJ2-5; 9 bases match TRBD2. The CDR3 has 16 amino acids. Germline-derived CDR1 and CDR2 are SGHRS and YFSETQ. V shed 3 bases and J 1 base; nucleotides not matched to a gene: 7. Here the CDR3 DNA reads TGCGCCAGCAGCTCGCCTAGCGGGGACCCCCAAGAGACCCAGTACTTC. This codes for CASSSPSGDPQETQYF. The full variable domain, completed using reference TRBV5-1 and TRBJ2-5, is KAGVTQTPRYLIKTRGQQVTLSCSPISGHRSVSWYQQTPGQGLQFLFEYFSETQRNKGNFPGRFSGRQFSNSRSEMNVSTLELGDSALYLCASSSPSGDPQETQYFGPGTRLLVL.

The chain joins TRBV19 to TRBJ2-7; the match to TRBD1 covers 7 bases. V dropped 8 bases and J dropped 2; count of bases not matched to a gene: 6. Germline CDR1 reads LNHDA; CDR2 reads SQIVND (reference sequence). The CDR3 spans 13 residues. The DNA of the CDR3 is TGTGCCAGTTCCGGGACAGCCACCTACGAGCAGTACTTC. Protein product: CASSGTATYEQYF.

V is TRBV27 and J is TRBJ2-7; the D gene is possibly TRBD2 (6 bases). V lost 2 bases, J lost 7 bases, and 6 bases lay in between. CDR1 is MNHEY and CDR2 is SMNVEV in the germline V gene (reference sequence). The CDR3 length is 11 residues. The CDR3, as DNA: TGTGCCAGCAGTTTAGCGGGGGAGCAGTACTTC. It is translated as CASSLAGEQYF.